This T cell receptor beta chain was found in a study of T cell responses to AZD1222 COVID-19 vaccine. Study-level findings and limits: Nearly half of the spike-specific TCRs reportedly recognize variant regions that carry no mutations.

The assay was immunoSEQ multiplex PCR, and TCRdb's table has in-frame clones only and misses some. Of over 120,000 clones in the sample, 80% to 95% were seen once. Note on this clone: Antigen unknown.

The CDR3 is 13 residues long. J was trimmed by 6 bases and V by 4 bases; bases with no gene match: 5. Germline V gives CDR1 SGHRS, CDR2 YFSETQ. The sequencing used peripheral blood, collected on day 0 of AZD1222 vaccination. The chain joins TRBV5-1 to TRBJ1-2; 8 bases are shared with TRBD1. The TCR originated in an adult in good health. The CDR3 nucleotides read TGCGCCAGCAGCCTACAACAGGGGGATGGCTACACCTTC. It specifies CASSLQQGDGYTF. The variable domain in full, completed from reference TRBV5-1 and TRBJ1-2, reads KAGVTQTPRYLIKTRGQQVTLSCSPISGHRSVSWYQQTPGQGLQFLFEYFSETQRNKGNFPGRFSGRQFSNSRSEMNVSTLELGDSALYLCASSLQQGDGYTFGSGTRLTVV.